These 25 T cell receptor beta chains originate from one sample sequenced in a study of blood T cell repertoires in COVID-19. Here immunoSEQ multiplex PCR was the method, and the copy in TCRdb shows in-frame clones only, minus some. The sample carries hundreds of thousands of clones, 85% to 90% recorded once. Sequences were obtained from peripheral blood. The receptor source for this set is a man between 18 and 29 years old with COVID-19, enrolled during active disease.

This sequence joins TRBV7-8 and TRBJ2-1; 7 nucleotides match TRBD1. The ends lost 2 bases at V and 5 bases at J; junction bases unmatched: 12. The CDR3 totals 17 residues. Germline V gives CDR1 SGHVS, CDR2 FQNEAQ. The CDR3 region has the DNA TGTGCCAGCAGCTTATCTCCCTTACAGGGGCGTAACAATGAGCAGTTCTTC. Protein: CASSLSPLQGRNNEQFF.

The chain links TRBV5-4 to TRBJ2-3; TRBD1 is a possible D gene (5 bases). The CDR3 is made up of 14 amino acids. CDR1 is SGHNT and CDR2 is YYREEE in the germline V gene (reference sequence). Trimming took off 4 bases at V and 6 bases at J, with 15 bases between the two ends. The DNA of the CDR3 is TGTGCCAGCAGCCGCCAAGGGGCGCGGGATACGCAGTATTTT. Protein product: CASSRQGARDTQYF.

The J gene is TRBJ1-4, the V gene TRBV2; 7 bases are shared with TRBD1. The CDR3 totals 13 residues. CDR1 SNHLY and CDR2 FYNNEI come from the germline V gene. Losses at the gene ends were 7 bases for V and 8 bases for J; bases not matched to a gene: 7. The DNA of the CDR3 is TGTGCCAGCAACCGGGACAGCGAGGAAAAACTGTTTTTT. It translates to CASNRDSEEKLFF.

The chain joins TRBV11-3 to TRBJ2-5, with 7 bases aligning to TRBD2. Germline CDR1 reads SGHNT; CDR2 reads YENEEA. The CDR3 is 13 residues long. The J segment lost 2 bases and the V segment lost 8 bases, leaving 5 bases of the junction unmatched. Here the CDR3 DNA reads TGTGCCAGCCTACTAGCGAGTCAAGAGACCCAGTACTTC. It encodes CASLLASQETQYF. The complete variable domain, with remaining parts taken from reference TRBV11-3 and TRBJ2-5, reads EAGVVQSPRYKIIEKKQPVAFWCNPISGHNTLYWYLQNLGQGPELLIRYENEEAVDDSQLPKDRFSAERLKGVDSTLKIQPAELGDSAVYLCASLLASQETQYFGPGTRLLVL.

V gene TRBV5-1 combines with J gene TRBJ2-1; 8 bases map to TRBD2. The junction had 9 bases not matched to a gene; V was cut back by 3 bases and J by 7 bases. Germline CDR1 SGHRS, CDR2 YFSETQ. The CDR3 totals 15 residues. Here the CDR3 DNA reads TGCGCCAGCAGCTCCCTAAGCGGGGGTGATAATGAGCAGTTCTTC. Translating it yields CASSSLSGGDNEQFF.

V is TRBV20-1 and J is TRBJ2-7, with a weak D call TRBD1 (6 bases). The length of the CDR3 is 11 residues. CDR1 and CDR2 (germline): DFQATT, SNEGSKA (reference sequence). This chain's CDR3 is CAVLQGYEQYF. DNA for the CDR3: TGCGCAGTGCTACAGGGCTACGAGCAGTACTTC.

The J gene is TRBJ2-3, the V gene TRBV30; a weak D match, TRBD2 (6 bases). This CDR3 comprises 15 residues. V was trimmed by 0 bases and J by 0 bases, leaving 10 bases between them. CDR1 is GTSNPN, CDR2 SVGIG, per germline (reference sequence). CDR3 region: CAWSVRSGSTDTQYF. CDR3 coding DNA: TGTGCCTGGAGTGTTCGTAGCGGAAGCACAGATACGCAGTATTTT.

The chain recombines TRBV23-1 with TRBJ2-7; maybe TRBD2 (7 bases). TRBV23-1 is treated as an ORF (open reading frame) with a function not yet certain. The V and J ends lost 7 bases and 3 bases respectively, with 19 bases between them. The CDR3 runs 15 residues. CDR3: CASNQGRGFFYEQYF. The CDR3 nucleotides read TGCGCCAGCAACCAGGGGCGGGGGTTTTTCTACGAGCAGTACTTC.

The chain couples TRBV19 to TRBJ2-1; D remains ambiguous. Germline V lookup: CDR1 LNHDA, CDR2 SQIVND (reference sequence). The V end was cut by 8 bases, the J end by 7 bases, with 6 bases between. The CDR3 has 10 residues. The CDR3 loop is CASSMNEQFF. The CDR3 DNA reads as TGTGCCAGTTCTATGAATGAGCAGTTCTTC.

The chain uses TRBV7-9 and TRBJ2-2; tentative D call: TRBD1 (6 bases). Trimming cost V 8 bases and J 5 bases, with 18 bases left between them. Germline CDR1 SEHNR, CDR2 FQNEAQ (reference sequence). CDR3 length: 15 residues. CDR3 region: CASGSSTGLTGELFF. Written as DNA, the CDR3 is TGTGCCAGCGGATCCTCAACAGGGTTGACCGGGGAGCTGTTTTTT.

The V and J genes are TRBV18 and TRBJ1-1; TRBD1 might be the D (6 bases). Germline CDR1 and CDR2: KGHSH and LQKENI. The CDR3 sequence is 13 residues long. The V end was cut by 1 base, the J end by 3 bases, with 6 bases between. The chain's CDR3 is CASSPRTDTEAFF. The CDR3 DNA reads TGTGCCAGCTCACCACGGACAGACACTGAAGCTTTCTTT.

The chain links TRBV5-1 to TRBJ2-1, with 9 nucleotides matching TRBD2. The CDR3 covers 15 residues. V gave up 4 bases and J gave up 8 bases; unmatched junction bases: 10. Germline V gene lookup returns CDR1 SGHRS and CDR2 YFSETQ. The CDR3 loop is CASSDSSGARHEQFF. CDR3 in DNA: TGCGCCAGCAGCGACTCTAGCGGGGCCCGCCATGAGCAGTTCTTC.

This chain connects TRBV19 to TRBJ1-5; TRBD1 agrees at 9 bases. Germline V gives CDR1 LNHDA, CDR2 SQIVND (reference sequence). V shed 6 bases, J shed 4 bases, and the junction held 10 bases outside the gene matches. This CDR3 region has 16 residues. The CDR3, as DNA: TGTGCCAGTAGAGGGGGACAGGGAAGAGTAAATCAGCCCCAGCATTTT. This gives the protein CASRGGQGRVNQPQHF.

The chain carries TRBV23-1 and TRBJ2-7; 10 nucleotides line up with TRBD1. TRBV23-1 has ORF status, its function being uncertain. V was clipped by 0 bases and J by 1 base; unmatched bases: 3. The CDR3 consists of 16 residues. The CDR3 region is CASSQSDRGWSYEQYF. CDR3 coding DNA: TGCGCCAGCAGTCAATCGGACAGGGGGTGGTCCTACGAGCAGTACTTC.

This chain connects TRBV7-9 to TRBJ2-7, with a weak D call TRBD2 (6 bases). This CDR3 is 14 amino acids long. V dropped 2 bases and J dropped 0 bases, with 8 bases sitting between them. The V gene's germline CDR1 is SEHNR and CDR2 FQNEAQ (reference sequence). The CDR3 reads CASSLRRDSYEQYF. CDR3 DNA: TGTGCCAGCAGCTTACGGCGGGACTCCTACGAGCAGTACTTC.

The CDR3 sequence is CASSATGQGKETQYF. As DNA, the CDR3 is TGTGCCAGCAGTGCCACCGGACAGGGAAAAGAGACCCAGTACTTC. The chain has TRBV25-1 and TRBJ2-5; 8 nucleotides agree with TRBD1. CDR3 length: 15 amino acids. V shed 4 bases, J shed 3 bases, and the junction held 7 bases outside the gene matches. Germline V CDR1 and CDR2: MGHDK, SYGVNS.

Notes on this clone: The sample holds other DNA sequences that translate to the same CDR3. The V and J genes are TRBV2 and TRBJ1-1; D may be TRBD1 (5 bases). Germline V gives CDR1 SNHLY, CDR2 FYNNEI. Between the trimmed V and J ends, which lost 2 bases and 1 base, there was a span of 5 bases. The CDR3 runs 13 residues. The CDR3 sequence is CASSEQGNTEAFF. The CDR3 bases are TGTGCCAGCAGTGAACAGGGGAACACTGAAGCTTTCTTT.

Details on this clone: Compared with germline, one end of the junction differs, possibly owing to a read error. V gene TRBV5-1 combines with J gene TRBJ1-1; 7 bases are a match to TRBD1. This CDR3 contains 9 residues. CDR1 is SGHRS and CDR2 is YFSETQ in the germline V gene. CDR3 bases: TGCGCCAGCAGCCCAGGACAGGTCTTT. Its translation: CASSPGQVF.

This clone was seen only once. The chain couples TRBV4-2 to TRBJ1-4; D is unclear. The CDR3 is 14 amino acids. The germline V and J ends were trimmed by 0 bases and 3 bases, with 5 bases remaining between them. Per germline, CDR1 LGHNA and CDR2 YNFKEQ. CDR3 nucleotides: TGTGCCAGCAGCCAAGAGGCGGCTAATGAAAAACTGTTTTTT. This gives the protein CASSQEAANEKLFF.

J is TRBJ2-1 and V is TRBV24-1, with a tentative D call TRBD2 (6 bases). CDR3 length equals 14 residues. V was shortened by 7 bases and J by 6 bases, with 15 bases between the two germline ends. CDR1 KGHDR and CDR2 SFDVKD come from the germline V gene. CDR3 amino acids: CATSVPGLINEQFF. DNA of the CDR3: TGTGCCACCAGCGTACCGGGACTGATCAATGAGCAGTTCTTC.

The chain recombines TRBV20-1 with TRBJ2-3; D is uncertain. Germline values: CDR1 DFQATT, CDR2 SNEGSKA (reference sequence). This CDR3 spans 14 amino acids. The V and J ends lost 3 bases and 0 bases respectively, with 10 bases between them. This CDR3 reads CSASPPQSTDTQYF. In DNA, the CDR3 is TGCAGTGCTAGTCCCCCACAGAGCACAGATACGCAGTATTTT.

The gene calls are TRBV4-2 and TRBJ2-7, with 9 bases that match TRBD2. This CDR3 spans 16 amino acids. CDR1 LGHNA and CDR2 YNFKEQ come from the germline V gene. Trimming removed 2 bases from V and 4 bases from J; junction bases left unmatched: 9. CDR3 residues: CASSQSHLAGLYEQYF. For the CDR3, the DNA is TGTGCCAGCAGCCAATCTCACCTAGCGGGACTTTACGAGCAGTACTTC.

A single count supports this clone. This chain joins TRBV18 and TRBJ2-2; the D gene is possibly TRBD2 (7 bases). Between the trimmed V and J ends, which lost 4 bases and 2 bases, there was a span of 11 bases. The CDR3 is 15 amino acids. Per germline, CDR1 KGHSH and CDR2 LQKENI. The CDR3 reads CASSLRGANTGELFF. The CDR3 nucleotides are TGTGCCAGCTCACTCCGGGGGGCCAACACCGGGGAGCTGTTTTTT.

The chain combines TRBV3-1 (or the pseudogene TRBV3-2) with TRBJ1-6; D gene uncertain. Trimming stripped 1 base from V and 4 bases from J, with 11 bases between. This CDR3 has 16 residues. CDR1 and CDR2 from the germline V gene are LGHDT and YNNKEL (reference sequence). The CDR3 sequence: CASSQGGPFYNSPLHF. The CDR3 bases are TGTGCCAGCAGCCAAGGAGGGCCCTTTTATAATTCACCCCTCCACTTT.

The chain joins TRBV10-3 to TRBJ2-6; 7 nucleotides match TRBD1. Germline CDR1 reads ENHRY; CDR2 reads SYGVKD. Trimming took 7 bases from V and 0 from J; bases not matched to a gene: 6. The length of the CDR3 is 16 residues. CDR3 nucleotides: TGTGCCATCAAGGGGGCAGTTCTCTCTGGGGCCAACGTCCTGACTTTC. Translating gives CAIKGAVLSGANVLTF.